This T cell receptor (beta chain) was captured in a study of blood T cells in healthy people across ages. Samples each yielded at least 5 micrograms of total RNA. Trimming shortened V by 2 bases and J by 10 bases, and 23 bases separated the two germline ends. The CDR3 is 16 residues long. Per germline, CDR1 LGHDT and CDR2 YNNKEL (reference sequence). As for this clonotype: The antigen is unknown.

Findings and caveats of the study: Naive T cell percentage and TCR beta diversity correlated strongly.

A second PCR, run for about 7 to 11 cycles, used a sample-barcoded 5' primer plus a J-beta primer mix. Template switching added a 12-random-nucleotide identifier to every cDNA molecule. TCRdb processed the 5' RACE reads anew with MiXCR; each CDR3 protein has one entry. The sample lists around 670,000 distinct CDR3 sequences, roughly 30% seen once, with 15% to 17% in the top ten. J is TRBJ1-2 and V is TRBV3-1; TRBD1 might be the D (6 bases). Input material: blood. The source is a woman older than 75 in good health. CDR3 in amino acids: CASSQFTGHRIRFYTF. In DNA form, the CDR3 reads TGTGCCAGCAGCCAATTTACGGGACACCGGATCAGATTCTACACCTTC.